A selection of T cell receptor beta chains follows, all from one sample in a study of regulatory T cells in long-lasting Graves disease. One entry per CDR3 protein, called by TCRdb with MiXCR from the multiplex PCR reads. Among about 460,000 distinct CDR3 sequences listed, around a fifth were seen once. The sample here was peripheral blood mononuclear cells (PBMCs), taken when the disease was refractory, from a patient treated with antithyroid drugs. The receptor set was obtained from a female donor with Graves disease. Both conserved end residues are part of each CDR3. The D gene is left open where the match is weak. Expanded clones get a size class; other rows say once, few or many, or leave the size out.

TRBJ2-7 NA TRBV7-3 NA TGTGCCAGCAGCTTATCCCCCGCCGGGAGCGAGCAGTACTTC CASSLSPAGSEQYF
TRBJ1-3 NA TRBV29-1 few TGCAGCGTTGCCTTGAGAGGGGGTGAGGGAAACACCATATATTTT CSVALRGGEGNTIYF
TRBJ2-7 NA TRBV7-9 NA TGTGCCAGCAGCTTAGGCGGGACAGTCGCCTACGAGCAGTACTTC CASSLGGTVAYEQYF
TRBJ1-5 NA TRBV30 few TGTGCCTGGAGTGGACAATTGGGCAATCAGCCCCAGCATTTT CAWSGQLGNQPQHF
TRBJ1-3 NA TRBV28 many TGTGCCAGCAGCCCCCGACAGGCCTATGGAAACACCATATATTTT CASSPRQAYGNTIYF
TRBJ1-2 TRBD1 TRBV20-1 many TGCAGTGCTAGAGCCGCCCAAGGACAGGGCCACTATGGCTACACCTTC CSARAAQGQGHYGYTF
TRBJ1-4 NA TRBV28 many TGTGCCAGCAGTTTTTCGGGTGTCCTTAATGAAAAACTGTTTTTT CASSFSGVLNEKLFF
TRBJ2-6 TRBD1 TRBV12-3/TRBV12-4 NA TGTGCCAGCACCCGACAGGGGTCTGGGGCCAACGTCCTGACTTTC CASTRQGSGANVLTF
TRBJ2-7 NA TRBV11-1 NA TGTGCCAGCAGCTTAGCGGAGGCCGAGCAGTACTTC CASSLAEAEQYF
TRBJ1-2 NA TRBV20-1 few TGCAGTGCTAGGGGCAGCCCGTCAAACTATGGCTACACCTTC CSARGSPSNYGYTF
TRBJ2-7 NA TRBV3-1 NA TGTGCCAGCAGCCATGCAGGGGTATCGAACGAGCAGTACTTC CASSHAGVSNEQYF
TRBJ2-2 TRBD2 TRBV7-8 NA TGTGCCAGCAGCTTAGAAACGGGAGGGAACACCGGGGAGCTGTTTTTT CASSLETGGNTGELFF
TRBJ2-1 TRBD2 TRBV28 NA TGTGCCAGCAGCCCCGTCGGGCTAGCGGGAGGACCCTCCTACAATGAGCAGTTCTTC CASSPVGLAGGPSYNEQFF
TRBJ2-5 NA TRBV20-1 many TGCAGTGCTAGAGCCCACCTCGGGATAGCGGAAGAGACCCAGTACTTC CSARAHLGIAEETQYF
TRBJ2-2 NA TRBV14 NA TGTGCCAGCAGCCCCGGGACTCAGAACACCGGGGAGCTGTTTTTT CASSPGTQNTGELFF
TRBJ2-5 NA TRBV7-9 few TGTGCCAGCAGCCCCCCTTACGGGACGATCCAAGAGACCCAGTACTTC CASSPPYGTIQETQYF
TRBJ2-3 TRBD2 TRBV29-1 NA TGCAGCGTATATGGGCGGGAGGGAGCAGATACGCAGTATTTT CSVYGREGADTQYF
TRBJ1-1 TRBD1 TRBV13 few TGTGCCAGCAGCGGGGGTGGTGGGACAGGGGACACTGAAGCTTTCTTT CASSGGGGTGDTEAFF
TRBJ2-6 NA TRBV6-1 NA TGTGCCAGCCGAGCAGGGGGGACCGGGGCCAACGTCCTGACTTTC CASRAGGTGANVLTF
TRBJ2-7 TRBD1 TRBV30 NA TGTGCCTGGAACGTTAACAGGGGGCTTTCCTACGAGCAGTACTTC CAWNVNRGLSYEQYF
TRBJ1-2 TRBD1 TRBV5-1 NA TGTGCCAGCAGGAGACAGGGGCCCAACTATGGCTACACCTTC CASRRQGPNYGYTF
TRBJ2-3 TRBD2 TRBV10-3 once TGTGCCATCAGTGAAAGGCGGGAGGCCCCAGATACGCAGTATTTT CAISERREAPDTQYF
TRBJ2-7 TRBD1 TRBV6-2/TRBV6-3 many TGTGCCAGCATTCGATCCCCGACAGGGCATTACGAGCAGTACTTC CASIRSPTGHYEQYF
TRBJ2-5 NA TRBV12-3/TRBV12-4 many TGTGCGAGCGGGTACCGGGAGACCCAGTACTTC CASGYRETQYF
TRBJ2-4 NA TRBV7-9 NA TGTGCCAGCAGCTTAGGTCTAACGGTAGCCAAAAACATTCAGTACTTC CASSLGLTVAKNIQYF
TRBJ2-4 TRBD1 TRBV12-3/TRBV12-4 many TGTGCCAGCACCCCGACAGGGGGAGAGAACATTCAGTACTTC CASTPTGGENIQYF
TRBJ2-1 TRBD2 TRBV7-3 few TGTGCCAGCAGCTTAACGGGACTAGCGGGAGGCCCGTATTACAATGAGCAGTTCTTC CASSLTGLAGGPYYNEQFF
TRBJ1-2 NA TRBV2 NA TGTGCCAGCAGTGTCAGGGGTGTCTATGGCTACACCTTC CASSVRGVYGYTF
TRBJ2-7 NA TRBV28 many TGTGCCAGCAGTTTATCCCAGCTAATCGACGAGCAGTACTTC CASSLSQLIDEQYF
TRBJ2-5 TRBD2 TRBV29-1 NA TGCAGCGTCCAGCGGGGGGACCAAGAGACCCAGTACTTC CSVQRGDQETQYF
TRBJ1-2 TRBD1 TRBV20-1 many TGCAGTGCTAGGTACAGGGGGCGCATCTATGGCTACACCTTC CSARYRGRIYGYTF
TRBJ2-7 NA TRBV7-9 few TGTGCCAGCAGCTTAAGCCTACCAACTTACGAGCAGTACTTC CASSLSLPTYEQYF
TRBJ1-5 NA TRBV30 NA TGTGCCTGGAGTAGTGACAGAAATCAGCCCCAGCATTTT CAWSSDRNQPQHF
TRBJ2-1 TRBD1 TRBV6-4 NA TGTGCCAGCAGGGAGGACAGGGTAACTGAGCAGTTCTTC CASREDRVTEQFF
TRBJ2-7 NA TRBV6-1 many TGTGCCAGCAGCCAGGGAACAAGTACTAGGATCTCCTACGAGCAGTACTTC CASSQGTSTRISYEQYF
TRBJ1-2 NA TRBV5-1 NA TGTGCCAGCAGCTTGGCCGGTGGGAGGGTTCATGGCTACACCTTC CASSLAGGRVHGYTF
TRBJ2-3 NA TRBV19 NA TGTGCCAGTAGTATCCTAGGACATCGACGGGGGGATACGCAGTATTTT CASSILGHRRGDTQYF
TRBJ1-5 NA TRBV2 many TGTGCCAGCAGGAAGGGGACGGAGAATCAGCCCCAGCATTTT CASRKGTENQPQHF
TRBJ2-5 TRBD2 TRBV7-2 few TGTGCCAGCAGCTTTCTTAGCGGGGGCCCGGGGGAGACCCAGTACTTC CASSFLSGGPGETQYF
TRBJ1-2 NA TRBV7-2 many TGTGCCAGCAGCTTACCAGGGACTAACTATGGCTACACCTTC CASSLPGTNYGYTF
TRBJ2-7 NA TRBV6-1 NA TGTGCCAGCAGGGGGGTCCCCCAGAGGGGCGAGCAGTACTTC CASRGVPQRGEQYF
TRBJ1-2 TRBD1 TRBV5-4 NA TGTGCCAGCAGCTTCGGACAGGGTACACGCTATGGCTACACCTTC CASSFGQGTRYGYTF
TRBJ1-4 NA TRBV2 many TGTGCCAGCTCCTCGGAGTGGGAAAAACTGTTTTTT CASSSEWEKLFF
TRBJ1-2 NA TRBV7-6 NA TGTGCCAGTGGGCAGGGTGACGGCTACACCTTC CASGQGDGYTF
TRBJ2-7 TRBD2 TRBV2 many TGTGCCAGCAGTGCATCGGGTCTAGCGGGAGTCGAGCAGTACTTC CASSASGLAGVEQYF
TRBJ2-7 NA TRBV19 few TGTGCCAGTAGTACGTCCCCCGAAGGGGGGGGCTACGAGCAGTACTTC CASSTSPEGGGYEQYF
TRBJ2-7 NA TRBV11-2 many TGTGCCAGCAGTCCCCAGCACGAGCAGTACTTC CASSPQHEQYF
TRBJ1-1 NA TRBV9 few TGTGCCAGCACAGGAGGGGACCGCACTGAAGCTTTCTTT CASTGGDRTEAFF
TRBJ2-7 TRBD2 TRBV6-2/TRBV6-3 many TGTGCCAGCATCCCGATGGGGAGGGACGAGCAGTACTTC CASIPMGRDEQYF
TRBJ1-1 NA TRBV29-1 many TGCAGCGTTAGGCCGGAAGTTGGCACTGAAGCTTTCTTT CSVRPEVGTEAFF
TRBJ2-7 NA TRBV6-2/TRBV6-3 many TGTGCCACCGGATCGGACAGAAACAACGGGGAGCAGTACTTC CATGSDRNNGEQYF
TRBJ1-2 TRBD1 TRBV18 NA TGTGCCAGCTCACCCTGGGACAGGATAGGAGGCTACACCTTC CASSPWDRIGGYTF
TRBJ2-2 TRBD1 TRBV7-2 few TGTGCCAGCAGCTTAGAAGGGGGCGCGAACGGGGAGCTGTTTTTT CASSLEGGANGELFF
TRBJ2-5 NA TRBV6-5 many TGTGCCAGCAGTTACGGGGGCAGGGAAGAGACCCAGTACTTC CASSYGGREETQYF
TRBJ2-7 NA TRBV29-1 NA TGCAGCGTTGGTTTACGGGAGTACCGCGAGCAGTACTTC CSVGLREYREQYF
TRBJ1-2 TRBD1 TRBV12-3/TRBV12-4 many TGTGCCAGCAGTTTCGGGACAGGTTTTAGGGGCTACACCTTC CASSFGTGFRGYTF
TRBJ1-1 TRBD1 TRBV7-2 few TGTGCCAGCAGCTCCCGGACAGGGAATAAAGCTTTCTTT CASSSRTGNKAFF